The clone carrying this T cell receptor beta chain was seen more than once but under ten times. Its antigen is unidentified. This sample was taken from a study of T-cell reconstitution after alpha-beta-depleted transplantation in children. Points from the study as a whole: Expanded graft clones, several hundred of them, were reportedly the source of alpha-beta T cells about two months after transplant. The origin of high day-60 TCRbeta diversity in some patients lay in surviving recipient T cells and thymic progenitors. Newly produced T cells mostly provided counts and TCRbeta diversity after one year, as hyperexpanded clones declined.

This sample's TCRbeta library carried unique molecular identifier barcodes. Each CDR3 protein is one row after TCRdb ran MiXCR on the PCR reads. The sample comprises about a million distinct CDR3 sequences, roughly 29% of which are singletons, and about 28% rests with the top ten. Trimming shortened V by 0 bases and J by 3 bases, and 9 bases separated the two germline ends. The germline CDR1 and CDR2 sequences are SGDLS and YYNGEE. This CDR3 is built from 15 residues. The sample here was PBMCs, mostly from graft donor cells, taken 360 days after TCRalphabeta/CD19-depleted stem cell transplant. V is TRBV9 and J is TRBJ2-2, with D unclear. This TCR came from a boy under two years old who had a stem cell transplant for SCID, so the T cells may come from the graft donor. The CDR3 region has the DNA TGTGCCAGCAGCGTAGGACCCTACGACACCGGGGAGCTGTTTTTT. As protein: CASSVGPYDTGELFF.